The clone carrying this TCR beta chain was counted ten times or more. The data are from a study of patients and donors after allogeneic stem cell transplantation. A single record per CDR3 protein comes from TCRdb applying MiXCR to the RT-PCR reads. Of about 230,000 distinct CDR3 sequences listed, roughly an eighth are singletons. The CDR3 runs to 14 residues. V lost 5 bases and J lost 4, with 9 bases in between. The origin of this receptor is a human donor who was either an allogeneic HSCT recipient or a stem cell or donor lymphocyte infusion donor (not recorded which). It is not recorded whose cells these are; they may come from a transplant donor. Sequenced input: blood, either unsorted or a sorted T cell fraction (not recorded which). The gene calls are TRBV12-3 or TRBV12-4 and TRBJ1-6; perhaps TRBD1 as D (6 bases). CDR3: CASSGGQYNSPLHF. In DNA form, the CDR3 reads TGTGCCAGCAGTGGTGGACAGTATAATTCACCCCTCCACTTT.